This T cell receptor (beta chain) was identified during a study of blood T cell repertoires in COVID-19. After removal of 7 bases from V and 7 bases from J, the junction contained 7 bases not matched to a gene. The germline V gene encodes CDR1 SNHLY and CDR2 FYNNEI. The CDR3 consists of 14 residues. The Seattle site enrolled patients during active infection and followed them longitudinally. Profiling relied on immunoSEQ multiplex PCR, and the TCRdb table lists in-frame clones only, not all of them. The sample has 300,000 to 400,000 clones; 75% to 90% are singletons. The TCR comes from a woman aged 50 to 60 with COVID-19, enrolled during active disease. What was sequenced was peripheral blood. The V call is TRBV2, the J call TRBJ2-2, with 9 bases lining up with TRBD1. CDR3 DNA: TGTGCCAGCATCCGGGACAGGGTTAACGGGGAGCTGTTTTTT. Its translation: CASIRDRVNGELFF.